Included here is one TCR beta chain sequence, with context. The CDR3 contains 17 residues. V shed 0 bases and J shed 5 bases, with 17 bases lying between them. Looked up from germline, CDR1 is MNHEY and CDR2 is SMNVEV (reference sequence). The sample is drawn from a study of T cell changes during pregnancy in multiple sclerosis. The protocol was immunoSEQ multiplex PCR, while the TCRdb copy is restricted to in-frame clones and leaves out a portion. The table has 40,000 to 50,000 clones, roughly nine tenths seen once. The chain combines TRBV27 with TRBJ2-4; the D gene is possibly TRBD1 (6 bases). Sequencing used CD8+ T cells from peripheral blood mononuclear cells, obtained after pregnancy. The receptor was derived from a female donor with multiple sclerosis, enrolled in a pregnancy study. For the CDR3, the DNA is TGTGCCAGCAGTTTATCAGAGGCAGGGGTTGGCGAAAACATTCAGTACTTC. Encoded protein: CASSLSEAGVGENIQYF.